This T cell receptor (beta chain) stems from a study of blood T cells in healthy people across ages. There were healthy Caucasian individuals from Russia, aged about 6 to 100, serving as donors. PBMCs, at least 6.5 million per sample, were isolated. Total RNA extraction produced at least 5 micrograms (per sample) for the study. The CDR3 is 17 amino acids. The germline gives CDR1 MNHNS, CDR2 SASEGT. Trimming removed 5 bases from V and 4 bases from J; junction bases left unmatched: 12. Next came a second PCR, run for roughly 6 to 11 cycles, which used a sample-barcoded 5' primer along with a J-beta primer mix. MiXCR was run by TCRdb on the 5' RACE reads, yielding one entry per CDR3 protein. The sample carries around 800,000 distinct CDR3 sequences, roughly 44% recorded once.

The chain uses TRBV6-1 and TRBJ1-1; 11 bases agree with TRBD1. The source material was blood. This receptor was obtained from a man between 60 and 70 years old in good health. As DNA, the CDR3 is TGTGCCAGCAGTCCATGGACAGGGGGCGCGGGAGGCACTGAAGCTTTCTTT. This codes for CASSPWTGGAGGTEAFF.